This TCR beta chain was documented in a study of CD8 T cells in ankylosing spondylitis. Ten or more counts support this clonotype. Its antigen is unknown. Per the germline V gene, CDR1 is SQVTM and CDR2 is ANQGSEA. CDR3 length equals 15 residues. V was clipped by 5 bases and J by 0 bases; unmatched bases: 4. In TCRdb, the 5' RACE reads were re-called with MiXCR into one record per CDR3 protein. The sample yields a few hundred thousand distinct CDR3 sequences, roughly a tenth seen once. Study findings and constraints: The study identified a TCR beta motif of eight highly homologous variants that appeared characteristic of ankylosing spondylitis blood.

The chain joins TRBV29-1 to TRBJ2-2, with TRBD1 identical over 9 bases. This sequence was found in a male donor with ankylosing spondylitis or in good health (not recorded which). The sequenced material came from blood, either unsorted or a sorted T cell fraction (not recorded which). The chain's CDR3 is CSVLRQGANTGELFF. CDR3 DNA: TGCAGCGTTTTGAGACAGGGGGCGAACACCGGGGAGCTGTTTTTT.